This is a list of T cell receptor beta chains from one sample in a study of graft-versus-host responses after intestinal transplantation. Sequencing was performed with immunoSEQ multiplex PCR; in TCRdb, only in-frame clones are kept and a portion is missing. The table shows about 71,000 clones, with about 94% occurring only once. These TCRs' antigens remain unknown. The specimen comprised unstimulated CD8+ T cells sorted from spleen or lymph node cells, sampled before intestinal transplant. These receptors were taken from a human donor who received an intestinal transplant. Both conserved end residues are part of each CDR3. The order of the fields is D gene, V gene, J gene, clone size, CDR3 DNA, CDR3 protein. The D gene is left open where the match is weak. Clone size is shown for a subset of rows, as once, few, many or a class of expanded clone.

d_call: TRBD2
v_call: TRBV11-3
j_call: TRBJ2-1
clone_size: .
cdr3_nt: TGTGCCAGCAGCTTAGCCACTAACCGAGCGGGAGGCAATGAGCAGTTCTTC
cdr3_aa: CASSLATNRAGGNEQFF

d_call: TRBD1
v_call: TRBV6-5
j_call: TRBJ2-1
clone_size: once
cdr3_nt: TGTGCCAGCAGTTACTCGGGACAGGGTCTGAATGAGCAGTTCTTC
cdr3_aa: CASSYSGQGLNEQFF

d_call: .
v_call: TRBV5-1
j_call: TRBJ1-1
clone_size: once
cdr3_nt: TGCGCCAGCAGATCCATCTTTTGGACGGGAGCGAAGGGGAACACTGAAGCTTTCTTT
cdr3_aa: CASRSIFWTGAKGNTEAFF

d_call: TRBD1
v_call: TRBV28
j_call: TRBJ2-7
clone_size: .
cdr3_nt: TGTGCCAGCAGTTTAAGTGGGACAGGGAGTAGGTACGAGCAGTACTTC
cdr3_aa: CASSLSGTGSRYEQYF

d_call: TRBD2
v_call: TRBV2
j_call: TRBJ2-7
clone_size: .
cdr3_nt: TGTGCCAGCAGACAGACGGAGGGACTAGCGGGGGTCTACGAGCAGTACTTC
cdr3_aa: CASRQTEGLAGVYEQYF

d_call: .
v_call: TRBV28
j_call: TRBJ2-7
clone_size: .
cdr3_nt: TGTGCCAGCAGTTTAATAGGGGTAGGGGCCTACGAGCAGTACTTC
cdr3_aa: CASSLIGVGAYEQYF

d_call: .
v_call: TRBV29-1
j_call: TRBJ2-7
clone_size: .
cdr3_nt: TGCAGCGTTGTCCTACTCGGGACACTCCTAAACTACGAGCAGTACTTC
cdr3_aa: CSVVLLGTLLNYEQYF

d_call: .
v_call: TRBV4-1
j_call: TRBJ1-4
clone_size: .
cdr3_nt: TGCGCCAGCAGCCAAGCCCTCGGTGAAAAACTGTTTTTT
cdr3_aa: CASSQALGEKLFF

d_call: .
v_call: TRBV7-9
j_call: TRBJ2-7
clone_size: .
cdr3_nt: TGTGCCAGCAGCTTATCGGCGGGAAGGGAGCGGCCGACCTACGAGCAGTACTTC
cdr3_aa: CASSLSAGRERPTYEQYF

d_call: TRBD2
v_call: TRBV2
j_call: TRBJ2-7
clone_size: .
cdr3_nt: TGTGCCAGCAGTCCCTCCGGGACTAGGACCTACGAGCAGTACTTC
cdr3_aa: CASSPSGTRTYEQYF

d_call: .
v_call: TRBV11-2
j_call: TRBJ2-7
clone_size: .
cdr3_nt: TGTGCCAGCAGCTTGGAAAAAGAGCAGTACTTC
cdr3_aa: CASSLEKEQYF

d_call: TRBD1
v_call: TRBV7-9
j_call: TRBJ1-2
clone_size: .
cdr3_nt: TGTGCCAGCAGCCCTCTCCCGGGACAGATGAACTATGGCTACACCTTC
cdr3_aa: CASSPLPGQMNYGYTF

d_call: .
v_call: TRBV5-3
j_call: TRBJ2-2
clone_size: .
cdr3_nt: TGTGCCAGAAGCTTGGGGGAGGTATCGGCCGGGGAGCTGTTTTTT
cdr3_aa: CARSLGEVSAGELFF

d_call: .
v_call: TRBV29-1
j_call: TRBJ2-5
clone_size: .
cdr3_nt: TGCAGCGTGTCTAGCGGAGGGGGTGCCCAGTACTTC
cdr3_aa: CSVSSGGGAQYF

d_call: .
v_call: TRBV7-9
j_call: TRBJ2-7
clone_size: .
cdr3_nt: TGTGCCAGCAGCTTAGTTGGGGGAGGCCCATCCTACGAGCAGTACTTC
cdr3_aa: CASSLVGGGPSYEQYF

d_call: TRBD1
v_call: TRBV27
j_call: TRBJ2-5
clone_size: .
cdr3_nt: TGTGCCACCTCGACAGGGTCAGAGACCCAGTACTTC
cdr3_aa: CATSTGSETQYF

d_call: .
v_call: TRBV28
j_call: TRBJ1-2
clone_size: .
cdr3_nt: TGTGCCAGCAGTTTCCCATCTTGGGGGATGGCAGGGGAGGACTATGGCTACACCTTC
cdr3_aa: CASSFPSWGMAGEDYGYTF

d_call: .
v_call: TRBV5-1
j_call: TRBJ1-1
clone_size: .
cdr3_nt: TGCGCCAGCAGCTTGTCGAGGGGGACGAACACTGAAGCTTTCTTT
cdr3_aa: CASSLSRGTNTEAFF

d_call: .
v_call: TRBV5-1
j_call: TRBJ2-7
clone_size: .
cdr3_nt: TGCGCCAGCAGCTCGGTCCCCGGGGCGAGGGACGAGCAGTACTTC
cdr3_aa: CASSSVPGARDEQYF

d_call: .
v_call: TRBV6-1
j_call: TRBJ2-3
clone_size: .
cdr3_nt: TGTGCCAGCAGTGAAGTAATTAGCACAGATACGCAGTATTTT
cdr3_aa: CASSEVISTDTQYF

d_call: .
v_call: TRBV9
j_call: TRBJ2-2
clone_size: .
cdr3_nt: TGTGCCAGGACACTCAGGGAACGCACCGGGGAGCTGTTTTTT
cdr3_aa: CARTLRERTGELFF

d_call: .
v_call: TRBV7-9
j_call: TRBJ2-5
clone_size: .
cdr3_nt: TGTGCCAGCAGCTTAAGACCCCTGCGGGCACAAGAGACCCAGTACTTC
cdr3_aa: CASSLRPLRAQETQYF